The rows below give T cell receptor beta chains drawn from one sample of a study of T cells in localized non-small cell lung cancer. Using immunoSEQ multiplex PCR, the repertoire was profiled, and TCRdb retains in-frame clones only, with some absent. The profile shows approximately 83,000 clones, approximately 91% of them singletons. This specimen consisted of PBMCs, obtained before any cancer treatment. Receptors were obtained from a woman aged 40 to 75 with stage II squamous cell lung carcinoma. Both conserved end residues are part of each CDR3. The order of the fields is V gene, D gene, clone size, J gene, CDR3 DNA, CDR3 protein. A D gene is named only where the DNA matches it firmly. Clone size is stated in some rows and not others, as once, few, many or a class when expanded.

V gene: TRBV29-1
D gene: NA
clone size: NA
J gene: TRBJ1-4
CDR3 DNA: TGCAGCGTTGAAGATCCGGCGAGGCAGGGCGAAAAACTGTTTTTT
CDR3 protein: CSVEDPARQGEKLFF

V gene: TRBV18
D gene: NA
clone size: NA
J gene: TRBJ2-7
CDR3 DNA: TGTGCCAGCTCACCACTCCTCCAGGGCGGCTCCTACGAGCAGTACTTC
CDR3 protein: CASSPLLQGGSYEQYF

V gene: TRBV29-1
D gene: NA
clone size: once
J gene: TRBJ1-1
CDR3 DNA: TGCAGCGTTGGACCCGACAGACCGAACACTGAAGCTTTCTTT
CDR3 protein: CSVGPDRPNTEAFF

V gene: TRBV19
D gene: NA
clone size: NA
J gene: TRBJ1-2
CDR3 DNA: TGTGCCAGTAGTATAGATGGACCGACTAATGGCTACACCTTC
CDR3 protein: CASSIDGPTNGYTF

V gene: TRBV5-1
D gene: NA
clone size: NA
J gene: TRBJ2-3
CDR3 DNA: TGCGCCAGCAGCTTGGACGGGAGTGGGGCAGATACGCAGTATTTT
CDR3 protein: CASSLDGSGADTQYF

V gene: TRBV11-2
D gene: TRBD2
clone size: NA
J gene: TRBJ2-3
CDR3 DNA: TGTGCCAGCAGAGCGGGAGTGGCAGATACGCAGTATTTT
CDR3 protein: CASRAGVADTQYF

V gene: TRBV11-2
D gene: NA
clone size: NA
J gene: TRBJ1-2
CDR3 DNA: TGTGCCAGCAGCTTAGATGTAGACTATGGCTACACCTTC
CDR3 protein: CASSLDVDYGYTF

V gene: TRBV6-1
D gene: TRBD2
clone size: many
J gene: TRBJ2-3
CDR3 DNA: TGTGCCAGCAGTGAAAATAGCGGGAGCACAGATACGCAGTATTTT
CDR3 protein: CASSENSGSTDTQYF

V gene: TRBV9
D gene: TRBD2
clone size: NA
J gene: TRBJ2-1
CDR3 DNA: TGTGCCAGCAGCGTAGTGGGGACTAGCGCGGGGGCCAAAGGATTAAATGAGCAGTTCTTC
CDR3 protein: CASSVVGTSAGAKGLNEQFF

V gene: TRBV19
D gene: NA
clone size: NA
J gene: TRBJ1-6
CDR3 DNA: TGTGCCAGTAGCGGTGGGTCACCCCTCCACTTT
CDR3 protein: CASSGGSPLHF

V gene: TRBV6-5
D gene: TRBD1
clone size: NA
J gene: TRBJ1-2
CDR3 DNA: TGTGCCAGCACCACGGGACAGGGCCTCGGCTACACCTTC
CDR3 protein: CASTTGQGLGYTF

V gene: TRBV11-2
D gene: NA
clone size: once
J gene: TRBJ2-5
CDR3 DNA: TGTGCCAGCAGCTTAGGACAGGCCGCGGCCCAGTACTTC
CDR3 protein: CASSLGQAAAQYF

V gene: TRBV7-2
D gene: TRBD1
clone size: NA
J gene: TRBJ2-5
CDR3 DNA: TGTGCCAGCGGCAAATCGTACAGGGGGGAGACCCAGTACTTC
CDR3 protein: CASGKSYRGETQYF

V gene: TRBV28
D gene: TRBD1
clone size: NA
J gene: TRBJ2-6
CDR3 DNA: TGTGCCAGCAGTTTCTTGGGACAGGGGTCTGACGGGGCCAACGTCCTGACTTTC
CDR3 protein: CASSFLGQGSDGANVLTF

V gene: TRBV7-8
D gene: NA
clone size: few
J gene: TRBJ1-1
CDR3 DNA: TGTGCCAGCAGCTTGGGGGCCCTGAACACTGAAGCTTTCTTT
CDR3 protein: CASSLGALNTEAFF

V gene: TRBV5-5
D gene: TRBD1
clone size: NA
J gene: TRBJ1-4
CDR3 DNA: TGTGCCAGCAGCTTGGTTGGACAGGGATATGAAAAACTGTTTTTT
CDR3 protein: CASSLVGQGYEKLFF

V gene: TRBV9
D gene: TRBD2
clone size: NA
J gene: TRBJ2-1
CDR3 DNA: TGTGCCAGCAGCGTATCAACTAGCGGATACAATGAGCAGTTCTTC
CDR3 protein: CASSVSTSGYNEQFF

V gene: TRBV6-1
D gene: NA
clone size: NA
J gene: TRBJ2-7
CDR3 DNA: TGTGCCAGCAGTGATAATCGGCGCTCCTACGAGCAGTACTTC
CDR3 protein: CASSDNRRSYEQYF

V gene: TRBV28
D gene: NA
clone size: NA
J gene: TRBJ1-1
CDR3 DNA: TGTGCCAGCACCGGACTGGGACATTTGAACACTGAAGCTTTCTTT
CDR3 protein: CASTGLGHLNTEAFF

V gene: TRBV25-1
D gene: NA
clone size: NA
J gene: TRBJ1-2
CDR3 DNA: TGTGCCAGCAGTCCCCCTGGACAGAGCTATGGCTACACCTTC
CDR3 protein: CASSPPGQSYGYTF

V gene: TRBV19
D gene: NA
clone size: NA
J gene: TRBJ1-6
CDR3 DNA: TGTGCCGGGGGACAAAATTCCTATAATTCACCCCTCCACTTT
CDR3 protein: CAGGQNSYNSPLHF

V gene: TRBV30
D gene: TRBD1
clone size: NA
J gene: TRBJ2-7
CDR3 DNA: TGTGCCTGGCTACGCGCCGGGACAGGGATTTTGGAGCAGTACTTC
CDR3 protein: CAWLRAGTGILEQYF

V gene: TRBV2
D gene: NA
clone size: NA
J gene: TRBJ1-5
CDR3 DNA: TGTGCCAGCAGTATCGACGGCAATCAGCCCCAGCATTTT
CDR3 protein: CASSIDGNQPQHF

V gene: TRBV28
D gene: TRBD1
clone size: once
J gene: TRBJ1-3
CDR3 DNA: TGTGCCAGCAGTCTACAGGGGACGAAGGGAAACACCATATATTTT
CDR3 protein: CASSLQGTKGNTIYF

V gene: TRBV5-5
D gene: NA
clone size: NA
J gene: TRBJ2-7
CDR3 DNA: TGTGCCAGCAGCCCCGGAGGAATTGCCTACGAGCAGTACTTC
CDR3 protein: CASSPGGIAYEQYF

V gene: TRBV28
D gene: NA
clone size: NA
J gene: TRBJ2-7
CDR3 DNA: TGTGCCAGCAGTTTCGCAGGGCCACTCTCCTACGAGCAGTACTTC
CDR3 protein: CASSFAGPLSYEQYF

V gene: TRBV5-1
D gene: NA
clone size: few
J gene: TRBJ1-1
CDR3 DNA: TGCGCCAGCAGCTTGGGACAGAATTTCATGAACACTGAAGCTTTCTTT
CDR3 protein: CASSLGQNFMNTEAFF

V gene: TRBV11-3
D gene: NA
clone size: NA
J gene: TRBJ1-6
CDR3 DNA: TGTGCCAGCAGCTTAAGCGGTATTTCACCCCTCCACTTT
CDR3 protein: CASSLSGISPLHF

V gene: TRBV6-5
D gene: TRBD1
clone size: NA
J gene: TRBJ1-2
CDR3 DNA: TGTGCCAGCAGGCAAACAGGGGCTGCCGGGGATGGCTACACCTTC
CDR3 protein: CASRQTGAAGDGYTF

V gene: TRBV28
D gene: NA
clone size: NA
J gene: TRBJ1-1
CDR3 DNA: TGTGCCAGCGGTGGGGGGTGGACTGAAGCTTTCTTT
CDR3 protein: CASGGGWTEAFF

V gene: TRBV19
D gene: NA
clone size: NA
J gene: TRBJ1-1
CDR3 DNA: TGTGCCAGTAGTTTCAGCAAGAGCACTGAAGCTTTCTTT
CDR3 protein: CASSFSKSTEAFF

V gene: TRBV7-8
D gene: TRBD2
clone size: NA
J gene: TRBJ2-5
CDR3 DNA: TGTGCCAGCAGCCCGGGAGGACTAGCGGGGGCCGGGGAGACCCAGTACTTC
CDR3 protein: CASSPGGLAGAGETQYF

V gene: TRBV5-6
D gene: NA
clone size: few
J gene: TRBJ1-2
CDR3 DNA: TGTGCCAGCAGCTTTGATCCGGGGAGAGGAGGCTACACCTTC
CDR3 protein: CASSFDPGRGGYTF

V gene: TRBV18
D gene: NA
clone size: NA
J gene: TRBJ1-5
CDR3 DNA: TGTGCCAGCTCACGCGGACGCAGCAATCAGCCCCAGCATTTT
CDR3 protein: CASSRGRSNQPQHF

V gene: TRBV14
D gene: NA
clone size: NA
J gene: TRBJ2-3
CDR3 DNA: TGTGCCAGCAGGGGGTGGGGATCGGCGGATACGCAGTATTTT
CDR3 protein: CASRGWGSADTQYF

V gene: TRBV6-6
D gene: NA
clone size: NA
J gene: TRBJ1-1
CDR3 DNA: TGTGCCAGCAGTTTAACAGGGACTGAAGCTTTCTTT
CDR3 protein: CASSLTGTEAFF

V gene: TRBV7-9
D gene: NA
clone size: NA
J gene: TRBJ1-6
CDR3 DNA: TGTGCCAGCAGCTTTCAGGGGAGGGGTTCACCCCTCCACTTT
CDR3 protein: CASSFQGRGSPLHF

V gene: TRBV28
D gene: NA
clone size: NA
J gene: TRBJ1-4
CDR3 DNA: TGTGCCAGCAGTTCGGGAGATTTCGGTCGGGAAAAACTGTTTTTT
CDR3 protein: CASSSGDFGREKLFF

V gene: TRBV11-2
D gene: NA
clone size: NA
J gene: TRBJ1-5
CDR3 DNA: TGTGCCAGCAGCTTAGGTACTACAGGGCGATGGGAGCCCCAGCATTTT
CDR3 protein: CASSLGTTGRWEPQHF

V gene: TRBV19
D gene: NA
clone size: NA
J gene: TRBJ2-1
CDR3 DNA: TGTGCCAGTACACGGGGTTCCTACAATGAGCAGTTCTTC
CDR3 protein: CASTRGSYNEQFF

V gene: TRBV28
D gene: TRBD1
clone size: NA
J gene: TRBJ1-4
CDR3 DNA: TGTGCCAGCAGTTTAGGGACCCGACAGGGCCTAGGAAAACTGTTTTTT
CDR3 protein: CASSLGTRQGLGKLFF

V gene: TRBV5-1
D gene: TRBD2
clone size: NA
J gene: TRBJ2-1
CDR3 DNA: TGCGCCAGCAGCGTCGGGACTAGCGGGATTAATGAGCAGTTCTTC
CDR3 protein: CASSVGTSGINEQFF

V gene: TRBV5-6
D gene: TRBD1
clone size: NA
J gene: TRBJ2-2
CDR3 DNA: TGTGCCAGCAGCTTGCTTCCGGGACAGGGGCCCGGGGAGCTGTTTTTT
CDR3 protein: CASSLLPGQGPGELFF

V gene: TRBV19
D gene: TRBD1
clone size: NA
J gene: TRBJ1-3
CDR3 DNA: TGTGCCAGTAGTCTTCGGGACAGGGGGCTGTTCTCTGGAAACACCATATATTTT
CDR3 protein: CASSLRDRGLFSGNTIYF

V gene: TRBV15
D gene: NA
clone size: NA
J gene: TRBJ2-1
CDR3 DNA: TGTGCCACCAGCGCAGTCGGGGGAAATGAGCAGTTCTTC
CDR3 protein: CATSAVGGNEQFF

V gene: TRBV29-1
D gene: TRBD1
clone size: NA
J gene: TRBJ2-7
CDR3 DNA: TGCAGCGTTGAAGAGAAACAGGGGTTTGGATCCTACGAGCAGTACTTC
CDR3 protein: CSVEEKQGFGSYEQYF

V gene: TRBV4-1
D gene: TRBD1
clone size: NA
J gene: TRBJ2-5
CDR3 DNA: TGCGCCAGCAGCCAAGGGGGACAGCCCCAAGAGACCCAGTACTTC
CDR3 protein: CASSQGGQPQETQYF

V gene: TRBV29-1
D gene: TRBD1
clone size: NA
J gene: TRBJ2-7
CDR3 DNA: TGCAGCGCTGAGCGCAGGGGGCGGCCCGGGGAGCAGTACTTC
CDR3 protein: CSAERRGRPGEQYF